This T cell receptor (beta chain) was documented in a study of CD8 T cells in Susac syndrome. It was with random hexamers that 0.5 to 1 ug RNA was reverse transcribed. MiXCR, applied by TCRdb to the immunoSEQ multiplex PCR reads, yields one record per CDR3 protein. The sample holds around 95,000 distinct CDR3 sequences, around 95% seen once. CDR1 SGHRS and CDR2 YFSETQ come from the germline V gene. Deletions cut 4 bases from V and 6 bases from J, with 16 bases between. This CDR3 is 14 amino acids long. The specimen sequenced was CD8+ T cells from PBMCs. This rearrangement joins TRBV5-1 to TRBJ1-1; D gene uncertain. The receptor was derived from a human donor with Susac syndrome. The CDR3 sequence: CASSPNGENAEAFF. CDR3 in DNA: TGCGCCAGCAGCCCCAATGGAGAAAACGCTGAAGCTTTCTTT.